The sequence of this T cell receptor (beta chain) was determined in a study of vaccination effects on CD4 cells after COVID-19 (dated 2022 in TCRdb). In terms of the full investigation: The ViraFEST assay stimulated PBMC with viral peptide pools and then used TCR sequencing to identify antigen-specific CD4+ T cell clonotypes by expansion. In the study, cultures from other donors were sequenced using the Oncomine TCR Beta short-read assay on an Illumina iSeq 100. Post-vaccine samples across the study were collected a median of 72 days after the second dose, with a range of 14 to 241. Altogether, over 9 COVID-19 convalescent patients and a few SARS-CoV-2-naive healthy vaccine recipients made up the full study. Three convalescent patients were sampled early (day +14) and late (day +241, +227, +161 respectively) after vaccination. SARS-CoV-2 spike-specific CD4+ TCR repertoires were compared before and after mRNA vaccination in COVID-19 convalescent patients and in infection-naive vaccine recipients. About 1.8 million PBMC per well were cultured with approximately 10 ug/ml peptides in IMDM containing approximately 4.5% human AB serum, about 9.7 IU/ml IL-2 and gentamicin. Overall results and qualifications from the work: Both infection-induced and vaccine-induced clones contracted markedly at late post-vaccination timepoints, which is consistent with waning T cell responses. The study was limited by a small number of convalescent patients, and early post-infection timepoints were lacking. For convalescent patients, new clones induced by the vaccine made up most of the post-vaccine spike-reactive repertoire, and these new clones were largely distinct from the clones induced by infection.

After around 11 days of culture, CD4+ T cells were isolated with the EasySep CD4+ T cell isolation kit. PCR-confirmed SARS-CoV-2 infection had occurred in convalescent patients between March and December 2020, before the Alpha, Beta and Delta variants emerged in the United States. Two doses of either the BNT162b2 or the mRNA-1273 mRNA SARS-CoV-2 vaccine were administered to participants. On days 3 and 7, half of the culture medium was replaced with fresh IL-2-containing medium. Each peptide stimulation condition was cultured in triplicate wells unless otherwise noted. Using Ficoll-Paque Plus gradient centrifugation, PBMC were separated from whole blood and then either used fresh or cryopreserved at -140C. Genomic DNA was extracted from cultured CD4+ T cells with the QIAamp micro DNA kit. This clone occurred a few times. What antigen it recognizes has not been identified. Base quality data are lacking; no much larger clone is found one base away.

Receptors were amplified or captured by the immunoSEQ multiplex PCR assay. TCR beta CDR3 sequencing was performed on DNA from the cultured, isolated CD4+ T cells. The original pipeline was this. Non-productive TCR sequences were removed, reads were trimmed to the CDR3 region, and CDR3s of at least 7 amino acids were retained. Antigen-specific clonotypes were identified with the MANAFEST web app by comparing expansion in peptide wells against reference cultures. To be called positive, a clone needed expansion at FDR<0.05 compared with the reference and with all other wells, an odds ratio greater than 5, and a frequency greater than 0.1% in two replicate wells. A clonotype was defined as cross-reactive if the clonotype was significantly expanded both in SARS-CoV-2 spike wells and in at least one common cold coronavirus spike condition. CDR3 similarity was assessed by Levenshtein distance using the stringdist R package, and unrooted trees were constructed with ape in R 3.6.1. The source is immuneACCESS, and TCRdb retained only in-frame sequences with V and J called. Part of the clones is not carried over; for the studies checked, unresolved V genes explain less than half of this, and the remainder is unexplained. For V, J and clone size, that table is used; D and trimming come from the DNA. Present in this sample are tens of thousands of clones, 76% of which were seen just once. Around 3.5% of the sample is taken by the ten largest.

The TCR sequence derives from a human donor who had a prior SARS-CoV-2 infection. This specimen was CD4+ T cells from PBMCs cultured without peptide, taken after COVID-19 vaccination.

The DNA sequence is TGCGCCAGCAGCCCGGGTCCGGGGACTGGAAACACCATATATTTT. It is translated as CASSPGPGTGNTIYF. The V gene is TRBV5-1 and the J gene is TRBJ1-3, with no confidently assigned D gene. CDR1 and CDR2 were assigned from the germline V gene as SGHRS and YFSETQ. Measured from the cysteine to the phenylalanine, the CDR3 is 15 residues long. Of the read, only the CDR3 DNA is kept; its 45 bases are in frame from base 1. Trimming takes 4 bases from V and 2 bases from J, and the germline ends sit 13 bases apart.